A selection of T cell receptor beta chains follows, all from one sample in a study of graft-versus-host responses after intestinal transplantation. Antigen specificity for these receptors is unknown. The assay was immunoSEQ multiplex PCR, and TCRdb's table has in-frame clones only and misses some. The profile covers some 140,000 clones, with about 93% appearing a single time and about 0.18% taken by the ten largest. The material was unstimulated CD4+ T cells sorted from spleen or lymph node cells, obtained before intestinal transplant. These receptor sequences come from a human donor who received an intestinal transplant. Each CDR3 is given without its conserved first and last residue. D genes are given only for firm matches.

CDR3aa: ASSLNRLAGAGELF
v_gene: TRBV27
d_gene: TRBD2

CDR3aa: ASSPQGKRSSYEQY
v_gene: TRBV27
d_gene: NA

CDR3aa: AWSAAGSGELF
v_gene: TRBV30
d_gene: NA

CDR3aa: ASSESSGANVLT
v_gene: TRBV25-1
d_gene: NA

CDR3aa: ASSLGQNQPQH
v_gene: TRBV7-9
d_gene: NA

CDR3aa: AWSRGTPAMQY
v_gene: TRBV30
d_gene: NA

CDR3aa: AWSVSGWQPQH
v_gene: TRBV30
d_gene: NA

CDR3aa: ARSPVGCTEAF
v_gene: TRBV7-5
d_gene: NA

CDR3aa: ASSWPSGNEQF
v_gene: TRBV5-6
d_gene: NA

CDR3aa: ASSLSGGDFPGNTIY
v_gene: TRBV5-1
d_gene: NA

CDR3aa: ASSPQGSGPYEQY
v_gene: TRBV9
d_gene: NA

CDR3aa: ASRFYADSPDTQY
v_gene: TRBV5-1
d_gene: NA

CDR3aa: ASKAGGQNTEAF
v_gene: TRBV19
d_gene: TRBD1

CDR3aa: ASSQGGEETQY
v_gene: TRBV9
d_gene: NA

CDR3aa: ASSPPKGGLYNEQF
v_gene: TRBV18
d_gene: NA

CDR3aa: ASSFRLAASTDTQY
v_gene: TRBV11-1
d_gene: TRBD2

CDR3aa: ASAEREKNTEAF
v_gene: TRBV2
d_gene: NA

CDR3aa: ATSRAAGTSGRVPDTQY
v_gene: TRBV15
d_gene: TRBD2

CDR3aa: ASSLVGTASYEQY
v_gene: TRBV11-2
d_gene: NA

CDR3aa: ASSLSPRQGQF
v_gene: TRBV27
d_gene: NA

CDR3aa: ASSTLGLVNEQF
v_gene: TRBV6-5
d_gene: NA

CDR3aa: ASSIPGTRQETQY
v_gene: TRBV19
d_gene: NA

CDR3aa: ASSSGLTSGRYEQY
v_gene: TRBV9
d_gene: TRBD2

CDR3aa: TSSQDIVSDTQY
v_gene: TRBV1
d_gene: NA

CDR3aa: SVGTGGLTEAF
v_gene: TRBV29-1
d_gene: NA

CDR3aa: ASSTTGNEQY
v_gene: TRBV6-1
d_gene: TRBD1

CDR3aa: ASSSPNGHNEQF
v_gene: TRBV14
d_gene: NA

CDR3aa: ASSSSGTFTDTQY
v_gene: TRBV7-3
d_gene: NA

CDR3aa: ASSPQTSGSIYNEQF
v_gene: TRBV18
d_gene: TRBD2

CDR3aa: ASSPTGGLAATPLGISYNEQF
v_gene: TRBV5-1
d_gene: TRBD2

CDR3aa: ASSPWDRDMVSGELF
v_gene: TRBV28
d_gene: TRBD1

CDR3aa: ASSGTSGSALFTYEQY
v_gene: TRBV28
d_gene: TRBD2